The 26 T cell receptor beta chains in this list originate from one sample, sequenced in a study of neurological immune-mediated disorders. TCRdb independently ran MiXCR on the 5' RACE reads; one entry per CDR3 protein. This sample has 42,000 or so distinct CDR3 sequences, with roughly 2.5% found just once. The sequenced sample was PBMCs. These receptors originate from a man aged 25-45 years with multiple sclerosis.

This clonotype was recorded many times. This chain links TRBV29-1 with TRBJ2-3; D is unclear. The V end lost 1 base, the J end lost 0 bases, and 11 bases lay between the germline ends. Per the germline V gene, CDR1 is SQVTM and CDR2 is ANQGSEA. CDR3 size: 15 residues. CDR3: CSVEGAGASTDTQYF. The CDR3 coding sequence is TGCAGCGTTGAAGGGGCAGGAGCTAGCACAGATACGCAGTATTTT.

This clonotype occurred many times. The gene calls are TRBV12-3 or TRBV12-4 and TRBJ2-4; 9 positions agree with TRBD1. The V gene end was trimmed by 6 bases and the J gene end by 8 bases; junction bases not matched to a gene: 8. The CDR3 is 14 amino acids. CDR3 in amino acids: CASRYRGRGDIQYF. As DNA, the CDR3 is TGTGCCAGCAGATACAGGGGGCGCGGGGACATTCAGTACTTC.

This clonotype has at least ten counts. The gene calls are TRBV20-1 and TRBJ2-7, with 9 bases identical to TRBD2. This CDR3 spans 15 amino acids. The germline V gene encodes CDR1 DFQATT and CDR2 SNEGSKA (reference sequence). V was pared by 0 bases and J by 3 bases, with 6 bases of the junction left unmatched. In nucleotides, the CDR3 is TGCAGTGCTAGAGATCATGCGGGAGGGCTCTACGAGCAGTACTTC. As protein: CSARDHAGGLYEQYF.

This clonotype was counted at least ten times. The rearrangement uses TRBV28 and TRBJ2-1; no reliable D call. The CDR3 has 13 amino acids. V was pared by 6 bases and J by 3 bases, with 9 bases between. The germline V gene has CDR1 MDHEN and CDR2 SYDVKM. CDR3 residues: CASRSANYNEQFF. DNA for the CDR3: TGTGCCAGCAGATCCGCGAACTACAATGAGCAGTTCTTC. The whole variable domain, filled in from reference TRBV28 and TRBJ2-1, reads DVKVTQSSRYLVKRTGEKVFLECVQDMDHENMFWYRQDPGLGLRLIYFSYDVKMKEKGDIPEGYSVSREKKERFSLILESASTNQTSMYLCASRSANYNEQFFGPGTRLTVL.

This clonotype was seen at least ten times. V gene TRBV4-1 combines with J gene TRBJ2-7; no firm D call. Trimming took off 3 bases at V and 4 bases at J, with 10 bases between the two ends. Germline lookup yields CDR1 MGHRA and CDR2 YSYEKL. There are 13 residues in the CDR3. The CDR3 is CASSHGQRYEQYF. Here the CDR3 DNA reads TGCGCCAGCAGCCATGGGCAGAGATACGAGCAGTACTTC.

This clonotype was seen at least ten times. The chain links TRBV20-1 to TRBJ2-7; a weak D match, TRBD1 (5 bases). The CDR3 consists of 14 residues. Germline V CDR1 and CDR2: DFQATT, SNEGSKA (reference sequence). V lost 0 bases to trimming and J lost 2 bases, with 11 bases between them. The CDR3 nucleotides are TGCAGTGCTAGAGATCTGGCAGGGACCTACGAGCAGTACTTC. Amino acid sequence: CSARDLAGTYEQYF.

This clonotype showed up many times. The gene calls are TRBV7-3 and TRBJ2-1, with D perhaps being TRBD1 or TRBD2 (5 bases each). The germline CDR1 and CDR2 sequences are SGHTA and FQGTGA. There are 14 residues in the CDR3. Trimming removed 1 base from V and 6 bases from J, with 10 bases in between. In DNA, the CDR3 is TGTGCCAGCAGCTTAAGGGGGACCGTCAATGAGCAGTTCTTC. As protein: CASSLRGTVNEQFF.

This clonotype was observed at least ten times. The chain links TRBV7-2 to TRBJ1-1; tentatively, D is TRBD1 (6 bases). From germline, CDR1 is SGHTA and CDR2 FQGNSA. V gave up 5 bases and J gave up 2 bases, with 12 bases separating them. The CDR3 length is 14 residues. The CDR3 reads CASSVGQLNTEAFF. The DNA for the CDR3 is TGTGCCAGCAGCGTAGGACAGCTTAACACTGAAGCTTTCTTT.

Ten or more counts support this clonotype. The genes are TRBV5-6 and TRBJ2-1; D gene unclear. Trimming took 5 bases from V and 2 from J, leaving 11 bases between them. The CDR3 sequence is 14 residues long. The germline gives CDR1 SGHDT, CDR2 YYEEEE. CDR3 DNA: TGTGCCAGCAGAGTAGTTTCGCCCTACAATGAGCAGTTCTTC. The encoded protein is CASRVVSPYNEQFF.

This clonotype was counted many times. The chain couples TRBV5-1 to TRBJ2-7, with 8 bases aligning to TRBD1. The CDR3 is 15 residues long. The J segment lost 2 bases and the V segment lost 4 bases, leaving 8 bases of the junction unmatched. Per germline, CDR1 SGHRS and CDR2 YFSETQ. The CDR3 DNA reads as TGCGCCAGCAGCCCAACTCCGGGACAGGCCTACGAGCAGTACTTC. Translated: CASSPTPGQAYEQYF.

This clonotype was observed at least ten times. The chain joins TRBV4-1 to TRBJ2-2; 11 nucleotides align to TRBD2. The CDR3 sequence is 21 residues long. The V gene's germline CDR1 is MGHRA and CDR2 YSYEKL. V lost 2 bases to trimming and J lost 0 bases; unmatched junction nucleotides: 14. The CDR3 protein is CASSQPGLADPVGANTGELFF. Here the CDR3 DNA reads TGCGCCAGCAGCCAACCGGGACTAGCGGATCCAGTGGGGGCGAACACCGGGGAGCTGTTTTTT.

This clonotype has at least ten counts. The gene calls are TRBV12-3 or TRBV12-4 and TRBJ1-4; D perhaps matches TRBD1 (6 bases). This CDR3 comprises 15 residues. The germline V and J ends were trimmed by 5 bases and 7 bases, with 17 bases remaining between them. In DNA, the CDR3 is TGTGCCAGCAGTCAAATCCGGGGGCGTAGTGAAAAACTGTTTTTT. This codes for CASSQIRGRSEKLFF.

In its sample, this clonotype was seen many times. The J gene is TRBJ1-4, the V gene TRBV5-1, with D unresolved. V lost 0 bases and J lost 4, with 13 bases in between. The CDR3 is 16 residues long. Germline V gene sequence: CDR1 SGHRS, CDR2 YFSETQ. The CDR3 reads CASSLGSTGNNEKLFF. CDR3 in DNA: TGCGCCAGCAGCTTGGGGTCGACCGGGAATAATGAAAAACTGTTTTTT.

This clonotype was detected many times. The rearrangement uses TRBV6-1 and TRBJ2-1; no reliable D call. CDR1 is MNHNS and CDR2 is SASEGT in the germline V gene. CDR3 size: 15 residues. Trimming took off 6 bases at V and 5 bases at J, with 17 bases between the two ends. The CDR3 loop is CASRLGPLDDNEQFF. The CDR3 coding sequence is TGTGCCAGCAGGCTCGGACCACTCGATGACAATGAGCAGTTCTTC.

This clonotype has ten or more counts. The rearrangement links TRBV20-1 to TRBJ2-1; D remains ambiguous. Looked up from germline, CDR1 is DFQATT and CDR2 is SNEGSKA (reference sequence). Trimming left V 3 bases short and J 7 bases short, with 13 bases between. CDR3 length: 13 amino acids. The DNA of the CDR3 is TGCAGTGCTAGGGAGTCCATCGTAAATGAGCAGTTCTTC. Translated: CSARESIVNEQFF.

This clonotype was seen repeatedly, ten times or more. The rearrangement joins TRBV5-1 to TRBJ2-1; 15 bases line up with TRBD2. With V trimmed by 7 bases and J by 10 bases, 3 bases remained unmatched. From germline, CDR1 is SGHRS and CDR2 YFSETQ. The CDR3 totals 13 residues. Written as DNA, the CDR3 is TGCGCCAGCGGACTAGCGGGGGGGCTGGAGCAGTTCTTC. Translating gives CASGLAGGLEQFF.

This clonotype appeared many times. This chain links TRBV5-1 with TRBJ2-2; 13 bases agree with TRBD2. The CDR3 has 15 residues. Germline V gives CDR1 SGHRS, CDR2 YFSETQ. J was trimmed by 6 bases and V by 4 bases; bases with no gene match: 3. Here the CDR3 DNA reads TGCGCCAGCAGCCGGACTAGCGGGGGTTCCGGGGAGCTGTTTTTT. Translating gives CASSRTSGGSGELFF.

This clonotype came up many times. The V and J genes are TRBV4-3 and TRBJ2-6, with TRBD1 matching over 8 bases. V was pared by 1 base and J by 1 base, with 0 bases of the junction left unmatched. CDR1 and CDR2 from the germline V gene are LGHNA and YSLEER. This CDR3 has 16 amino acids. The CDR3 reads CASSQGQGSGANVLTF. CDR3 bases: TGCGCCAGCAGCCAAGGACAGGGGTCTGGGGCCAACGTCCTGACTTTC.

This clonotype has a handful of counts. The chain carries TRBV6-4 and TRBJ2-2; D is ambiguous. From germline, CDR1 is MRHNA and CDR2 SNTAGT. The CDR3 totals 15 residues. V was clipped by 0 bases and J by 7 bases, with 12 bases between them. The CDR3 nucleotides are TGTGCCAGCAGTGACTCAACCGGCCCGGTCGGGGAGCTGTTTTTT. Protein: CASSDSTGPVGELFF.

With regard to this clonotype: This may arise from a read error, as a much more abundant clone is one base away. The genes are TRBV29-1 and TRBJ2-4; unclear D gene. Trimming cost V 4 bases and J 10 bases, with 8 bases left between them. CDR1 SQVTM and CDR2 ANQGSEA come from the germline V gene. This CDR3 region has 10 residues. The CDR3 DNA is TGCAGCGTTGCTGGGAAAATTCAGTACTTC. This sequence encodes CSVAGKIQYF.

This clonotype showed up many times. V and J are TRBV7-2 and TRBJ2-3; D is uncertain. CDR1 and CDR2 from the germline V gene are SGHTA and FQGNSA. The CDR3 sequence is 12 residues long. V shed 5 bases and J shed 0 bases, with 3 bases lying between them. CDR3 nucleotides: TGTGCCAGCAGCCGCAGCACAGATACGCAGTATTTT. Translated: CASSRSTDTQYF.

There are many counts of this clonotype. V usage is TRBV5-1 and J usage is TRBJ2-1; weak D call: TRBD2 (6 bases). The CDR3 extends over 15 amino acids. Trimming removed 1 base from V and 4 bases from J, with 12 bases in between. Germline values: CDR1 SGHRS, CDR2 YFSETQ. CDR3 region: CASSLYGGLYNEQFF. CDR3 DNA: TGCGCCAGCAGCTTGTACGGGGGATTATACAATGAGCAGTTCTTC.

This clonotype was observed many times. CDR3 protein: CASSHASGSEQFF. In DNA form, the CDR3 reads TGCGCCAGCAGCCACGCCTCTGGATCTGAGCAGTTCTTC. The J gene is TRBJ2-1, the V gene TRBV4-1; unclear D gene. CDR1 is MGHRA, CDR2 YSYEKL, per germline. V gave up 3 bases and J gave up 9 bases, with 12 bases separating them. This CDR3 is 13 amino acids long.

A few counts support this clonotype. V usage is TRBV6-5 and J usage is TRBJ1-1; weak D call: TRBD1 (5 bases). Germline CDR1 is MNHEY and CDR2 is SVGAGI. This CDR3 is 13 amino acids long. V was shortened by 7 bases and J by 1 base, with 10 bases between the two germline ends. CDR3 sequence (DNA): TGTGCCAGCAACCGACAGAGGAACACTGAAGCTTTCTTT. Amino acids: CASNRQRNTEAFF.

Ten or more counts support this clonotype. The V gene is TRBV20-1, the J gene TRBJ1-6; D ambiguous. V dropped 1 base and J dropped 0 bases, with 10 bases sitting between them. The CDR3 is 16 amino acids. Germline loops: CDR1 DFQATT, CDR2 SNEGSKA (reference sequence). The CDR3 nucleotides read TGCAGTGCTAGAGTTCCAGGAAGCTCCTATAATTCACCCCTCCACTTT. Residues: CSARVPGSSYNSPLHF.

This clonotype was picked up many times. The V and J genes are TRBV5-1 and TRBJ2-2; perhaps TRBD1 as D (5 bases). This CDR3 comprises 14 residues. The germline gives CDR1 SGHRS, CDR2 YFSETQ. The germline V and J ends were trimmed by 0 bases and 6 bases, with 9 bases remaining between them. CDR3 loop: CASSLEGRSGELFF. As DNA, the CDR3 is TGCGCCAGCAGCTTGGAGGGGCGGTCCGGGGAGCTGTTTTTT.